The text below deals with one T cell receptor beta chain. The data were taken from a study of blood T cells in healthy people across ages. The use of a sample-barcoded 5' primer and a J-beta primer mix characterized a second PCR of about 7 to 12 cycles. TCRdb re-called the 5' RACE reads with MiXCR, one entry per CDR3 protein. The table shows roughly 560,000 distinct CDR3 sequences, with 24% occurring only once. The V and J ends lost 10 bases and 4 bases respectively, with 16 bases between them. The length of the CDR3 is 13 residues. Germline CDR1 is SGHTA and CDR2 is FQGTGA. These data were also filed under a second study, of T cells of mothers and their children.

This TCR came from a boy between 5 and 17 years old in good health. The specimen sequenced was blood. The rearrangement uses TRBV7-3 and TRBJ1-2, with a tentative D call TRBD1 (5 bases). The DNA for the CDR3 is TGTGCCACCATCGGGGGGGGAGCCTATGGCTACACCTTC. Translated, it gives CATIGGGAYGYTF.